This TCR beta chain came from a study of vaccination and CD4 T cells after COVID-19. In the case of this clonotype: Its antigen is undetermined.

The treatment: roughly 10-day PBMC culture with coronavirus spike peptide pools or control peptides (ViraFEST assay). Sequencing of DNA taken from cultured CD4+ T cells relied on the Oncomine TCR Beta short-read assay. From CD4+ T cells that had been cultured, genomic DNA was extracted. Using its own MiXCR run on the PCR reads, TCRdb lists one record per CDR3 protein. Counted here are about 20,000 distinct CDR3 sequences, about 50% occurring once; the ten biggest clones make up 5.5% to 7%. V lost 4 bases, J lost 5 bases, and 10 bases stayed unmatched. CDR1 and CDR2 (germline): KGHDR, SFDVKD. There are 17 residues in the CDR3.

The TCR comes from a human donor who had recovered from COVID-19. Sequenced: CD4+ T cells from blood, cultured in vitro. The rearrangement uses TRBV24-1 and TRBJ2-2, with 9 bases that match TRBD2. CDR3 sequence reads: CATSESVAGVGTGELFF. Written as DNA, the CDR3 is TGTGCCACCAGTGAGTCCGTAGCGGGAGTTGGAACCGGGGAGCTGTTTTTT.